The text below deals with one T cell receptor beta chain. Its specificity is unknown. The CDR3 is made up of 14 amino acids. Germline V gene lookup returns CDR1 WNHNN and CDR2 SYGVQD (reference sequence). With 5 bases removed from V and 5 bases from J, the gap between germline ends came to 15 bases. Repertoires were generated with immunoSEQ multiplex PCR, while TCRdb's copy carries only in-frame clones and drops some. The sample yields about 110,000 clones, over 85% seen once. This specimen comes from a study of T cell responses to AZD1222 COVID-19 vaccine. Findings and caveats of the study: Reports say nearly half of spike-specific TCRs go after unmutated variant regions. A mostly white British donor set with more females was recruited, and clonal diversity was possibly underestimated. Two AZD1222 doses significantly raised spike-specific TCR breadth and depth over controls.

This chain joins TRBV10-1 and TRBJ1-2, with a possible D match to TRBD1 (6 bases). The receptor was derived from an adult in good health. The sequences come from peripheral blood, collected on day 0 of MenACWY control vaccination. The CDR3 is CASSPGTSGYGYTF. CDR3 DNA: TGCGCCAGCAGTCCCGGGACATCGGGTTATGGCTACACCTTC.